This TCR beta chain was profiled in a study of blood T cell repertoires in COVID-19. Study-level information: Samples representing acute and convalescent COVID-19 were sourced from the United States, Italy and Spain. T cells, B-cell-depleted T cells, or PBMCs provided the cDNA or gDNA that served as material.

As originally analysed: Counts of nucleated cells, estimated from reference gene primer amplification, were obtained. Produced via immunoSEQ multiplex PCR; TCRdb's table is partial and in-frame only. The D gene and trimming were derived from the DNA, and the V and J assignments and clone size from that table. The table lists roughly 170,000 clones, approximately 84% of them singletons, with roughly 8% in the top ten. There are 16 residues in the CDR3. Trimming took 0 bases from V and 4 from J, leaving 13 bases between them. Looked up from germline, CDR1 is MGHRA and CDR2 is YSYEKL. The receptor's source is a man aged 40-49 years who had recovered from COVID-19. This rearrangement joins TRBV4-1 to TRBJ1-5; TRBD1 might be the D (5 bases). The sequenced material came from peripheral blood. Here the CDR3 DNA reads TGCGCCAGCAGCCAAGACGGCCCAGGGACTAATCAGCCCCAGCATTTT. Encoded protein: CASSQDGPGTNQPQHF.